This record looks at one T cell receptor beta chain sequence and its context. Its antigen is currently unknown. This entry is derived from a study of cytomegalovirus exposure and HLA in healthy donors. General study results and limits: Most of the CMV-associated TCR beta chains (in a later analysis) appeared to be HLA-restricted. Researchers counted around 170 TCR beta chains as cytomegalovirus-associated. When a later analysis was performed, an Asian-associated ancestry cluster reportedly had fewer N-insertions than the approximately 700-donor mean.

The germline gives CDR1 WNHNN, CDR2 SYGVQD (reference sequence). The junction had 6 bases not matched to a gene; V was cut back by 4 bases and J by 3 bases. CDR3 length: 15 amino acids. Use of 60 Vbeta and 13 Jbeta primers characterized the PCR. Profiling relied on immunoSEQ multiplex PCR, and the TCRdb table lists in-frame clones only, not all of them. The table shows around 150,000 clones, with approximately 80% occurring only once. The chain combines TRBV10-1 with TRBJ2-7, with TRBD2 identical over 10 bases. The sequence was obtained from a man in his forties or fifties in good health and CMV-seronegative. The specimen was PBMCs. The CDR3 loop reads CASSVFPSGSYEQYF. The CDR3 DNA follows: TGCGCCAGCAGTGTATTTCCTAGCGGGAGCTACGAGCAGTACTTC.